This T cell receptor beta chain was sequenced in a study of blood T cell repertoires in COVID-19. Looking at the study overall: Acute-phase and convalescent COVID-19 samples originated in the United States, Italy and Spain. From T cells, B-cell-depleted T cells, or PBMCs came the material, which was cDNA or gDNA.

CDR3 length: 15 residues. The germline V gene has CDR1 SEHNR and CDR2 FQNEAQ (reference sequence). After removal of 4 bases from V and 3 bases from J, the junction contained 7 bases not matched to a gene. The protocol was immunoSEQ multiplex PCR, while the TCRdb copy is restricted to in-frame clones and leaves out a portion. Found here are about 99,000 clones, about 86% of them singletons; the top ten hold about an eighth. The chain links TRBV7-9 to TRBJ2-7; 9 positions agree with TRBD2. The TCR was taken from a woman aged 60 to 75 in a cohort sampled during active or convalescent COVID-19. Sequencing used peripheral blood. The CDR3 coding sequence is TGTGCCAGCAGCTCCTGGGTAGCGGGAGACTACGAGCAGTACTTC. Amino acids: CASSSWVAGDYEQYF.